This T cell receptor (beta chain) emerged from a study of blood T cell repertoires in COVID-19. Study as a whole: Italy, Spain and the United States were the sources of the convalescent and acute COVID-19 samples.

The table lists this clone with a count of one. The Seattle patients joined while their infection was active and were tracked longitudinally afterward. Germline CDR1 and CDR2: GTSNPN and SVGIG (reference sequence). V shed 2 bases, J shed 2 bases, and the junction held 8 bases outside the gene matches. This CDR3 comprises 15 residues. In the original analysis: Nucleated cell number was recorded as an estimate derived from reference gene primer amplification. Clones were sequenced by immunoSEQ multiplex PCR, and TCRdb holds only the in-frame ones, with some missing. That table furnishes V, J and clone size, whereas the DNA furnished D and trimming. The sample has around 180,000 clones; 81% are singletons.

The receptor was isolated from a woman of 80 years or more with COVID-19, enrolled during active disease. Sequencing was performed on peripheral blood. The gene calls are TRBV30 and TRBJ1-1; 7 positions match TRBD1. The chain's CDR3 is CAWSKGQPGNTEAFF. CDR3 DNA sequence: TGTGCCTGGAGTAAGGGACAGCCGGGCAACACTGAAGCTTTCTTT.